This T cell receptor (beta chain) was sequenced during a study of OX40 agonist ivuxolimab in advanced cancers. Study-wide context: Past anti-PD-1, anti-PD-L1 or anti-CTLA-4 therapy was accepted, and 30% to 50% had received some. Study outcomes and limitations: Both blood CD4+ and CD8+ T cells showed clonal growth by week 6 at 0.1 to 3.0 mg/kg. CD8+ T cells averaged more expanded clones than CD4+.

This clone was observed a single time. Antigen specificity is unknown. The CDR3 totals 13 residues. The V and J ends lost 3 bases and 7 bases respectively, with 9 bases between them. Germline V gene data show CDR1 as SNHLY and CDR2 as FYNNEI. Using immunoSEQ multiplex PCR, the repertoire was profiled, and TCRdb retains in-frame clones only, with some absent. The repertoire includes about 60,000 clones, over 80% of them detected once, and 2.8% sits in the top ten. The material was CD4+ or CD8+ T cells sorted from blood, obtained in a trial of the OX40 agonist ivuxolimab. The chain has TRBV2 and TRBJ2-2; no definite D call. The source of this sequence is an adult with an advanced solid tumor such as melanoma, head and neck, liver or kidney cancer. The CDR3: CASSDGSGGELFF. The DNA for the CDR3 is TGTGCCAGCAGTGATGGGTCCGGCGGGGAGCTGTTTTTT.